Listed here is a single TCR beta chain. Antigen specificity is unknown. This sample was included in a study of T cells in localized non-small cell lung cancer. The table came from immunoSEQ multiplex PCR; TCRdb's copy has only in-frame clones and leaves some out. This sample has more than 40,000 clones; 70% to 90% occur once, and the top ten carry 2% to 3%. Looked up from germline, CDR1 is SGHVS and CDR2 is FQNEAQ. CDR3 length: 13 residues. V dropped 1 base and J dropped 0 bases, with 2 bases sitting between them. Study findings and constraints: Measurement of T cell clonality placed uninvolved adjacent lung highest, above the level in tumor. Sequencing covered just one tumor region, so heterogeneity cannot be ruled out. A median of approximately 60 of the top 100 tumor clones appeared in adjacent lung, which was paired and uninvolved.

The sequenced sample was PBMCs, obtained before any cancer treatment. The chain combines TRBV7-8 with TRBJ2-3; D gene uncertain. This receptor was identified in a man aged 40 to 75 with stage II lung adenocarcinoma. The CDR3 coding sequence is TGTGCCAGCAGCTTAGGAAGCACAGATACGCAGTATTTT. The encoded protein is CASSLGSTDTQYF.